The 28 T cell receptor beta chains below all came from one sample that was sequenced in a study of blood T cell repertoires in COVID-19. The repertoire was sequenced with immunoSEQ multiplex PCR; TCRdb's copy has only in-frame clones and lacks some. The sample lists 310,000 or so clones; roughly nine tenths were seen once. The sample consisted of peripheral blood. All receptors come from a man between 18 and 29 years old who had recovered from COVID-19.

The V call is TRBV9, the J call TRBJ1-2, with 7 bases lining up with TRBD1. The V and J ends lost 2 bases and 6 bases, in that order; junction bases with no gene match: 7. The CDR3 loop spans 14 amino acids. The germline V gene encodes CDR1 SGDLS and CDR2 YYNGEE. This CDR3 is CASSVTGTDDGYTF. In DNA form, the CDR3 reads TGTGCCAGCAGCGTCACCGGGACAGATGATGGCTACACCTTC.

J is TRBJ1-1 and V is TRBV4-1; possibly TRBD1 for D (5 bases). CDR1 is MGHRA and CDR2 is YSYEKL in the germline V gene. The CDR3 spans 15 residues. V lost 1 base to trimming and J lost 0 bases, with 9 bases between them. The CDR3 nucleotides read TGCGCCAGCAGCCAAGGGACACCCTTGAACACTGAAGCTTTCTTT. Its translation: CASSQGTPLNTEAFF.

This clone was recorded once. The CDR3 DNA is TGTGCCAGCAGGTCACGCGGGGCGGGAGGGCCTGTGGGGAATGAGCAGTTCTTC. Protein sequence: CASRSRGAGGPVGNEQFF. This chain links TRBV7-6 with TRBJ2-1, with 9 bases that match TRBD2. The J segment lost 7 bases and the V segment lost 6 bases, leaving 19 bases of the junction unmatched. This CDR3 contains 18 residues. Germline values: CDR1 SGHVS, CDR2 FNYEAQ.

The chain combines TRBV9 with TRBJ2-7; tentatively, D is TRBD1 (6 bases). The length of the CDR3 is 18 residues. CDR1 and CDR2 from the germline V gene are SGDLS and YYNGEE. V lost 0 bases and J 2 bases, leaving 21 bases between the germline ends. The CDR3 protein is CASSVALSTGLNPYEQYF. In DNA, the CDR3 is TGTGCCAGCAGCGTAGCCTTATCGACAGGTCTTAATCCCTACGAGCAGTACTTC.

The chain carries TRBV7-9 and TRBJ2-7; 10 positions agree with TRBD1. The CDR3 has 14 amino acids. Germline V gene data show CDR1 as SEHNR and CDR2 as FQNEAQ (reference sequence). Trimming at V came to 4 bases and at J to 2 bases, leaving 2 bases not matched to a gene. CDR3 nucleotides: TGTGCCAGCAGCTCGGACAGGGGGGCCTACGAGCAGTACTTC. It specifies CASSSDRGAYEQYF.

The V and J genes are TRBV6-6 and TRBJ1-2, with TRBD1 matching over 7 bases. V shed 5 bases, J shed 6 bases, and the junction held 9 bases outside the gene matches. Per germline, CDR1 MNHNY and CDR2 SVGAGI (reference sequence). The CDR3 consists of 14 residues. The CDR3 region has the DNA TGTGCCAGCAGTCCGTCGACAGGGCGAGATGGCTACACCTTC. Protein: CASSPSTGRDGYTF.

The chain couples TRBV29-1 to TRBJ2-5, with D possibly being TRBD1 (6 bases). CDR1 is SQVTM and CDR2 is ANQGSEA in the germline V gene. This CDR3 comprises 13 residues. V gave up 8 bases and J gave up 4 bases, with 17 bases separating them. For the CDR3, the DNA is TGCAGCTCGCGTTGGGGGCCCGCAGAGACCCAGTACTTC. Translating it yields CSSRWGPAETQYF.

This chain links TRBV18 with TRBJ1-4; no definite D call. Germline CDR1 reads KGHSH; CDR2 reads LQKENI. Trimming pared 0 bases from V and 5 bases from J, leaving 10 bases between. This CDR3 is built from 15 residues. The CDR3 bases are TGTGCCAGCTCACCACCGCCGGGTAGAAATGAAAAACTGTTTTTT. It is translated as CASSPPPGRNEKLFF.

The rearrangement links TRBV18 to TRBJ1-5; 7 positions agree with TRBD1. Trimming took 1 base from V and 5 from J; bases not matched to a gene: 5. The CDR3 contains 15 residues. Germline CDR1 KGHSH, CDR2 LQKENI. The DNA for the CDR3 is TGTGCCAGCTCACCACGACAGGGTGGAGATCAGCCCCAGCATTTT. Amino acid sequence: CASSPRQGGDQPQHF.

Only one count was recorded for this clone. The chain links TRBV13 to TRBJ2-7; 12 bases align to TRBD2. The last part of the DNA fits TRBJ2-1 better; the J call may be wrong. The CDR3 sequence is 16 residues long. Germline assignment: CDR1 PRHDT and CDR2 FYEKMQ (reference sequence). The CDR3 region is CASSQPLAGGPGEQFF. DNA of the CDR3: TGTGCCAGCAGCCAACCGCTAGCGGGAGGGCCGGGTGAGCAGTTCTTC.

The chain links TRBV14 to TRBJ2-5; no clear D. Germline V CDR1 and CDR2: SGHDN, FVKESK. The V end lost 1 base, the J end lost 2 bases, and 5 bases lay between the germline ends. The CDR3 runs 13 residues. This CDR3 is CASSQVLQETQYF. The DNA for the CDR3 is TGTGCCAGCAGCCAAGTTTTACAAGAGACCCAGTACTTC.

The rearrangement links TRBV10-3 to TRBJ2-6; tentative D call: TRBD2 (6 bases). Looked up from germline, CDR1 is ENHRY and CDR2 is SYGVKD. Trimming cost V 2 bases and J 2 bases, with 13 bases left between them. The length of the CDR3 is 17 residues. CDR3 protein: CAISEHGGSAGANVLTF. For the CDR3, the DNA is TGTGCCATCAGTGAGCATGGGGGGTCAGCTGGGGCCAACGTCCTGACTTTC.

The chain joins TRBV10-3 to TRBJ1-5; 9 bases align to TRBD1. CDR1 and CDR2 (germline): ENHRY, SYGVKD. The CDR3 is made up of 16 amino acids. V shed 3 bases and J 3 bases; nucleotides not matched to a gene: 6. CDR3 DNA: TGTGCCATCAGTGACGCCGGGACAGGGATCAATCAGCCCCAGCATTTT. Translation gives CAISDAGTGINQPQHF.

This clone was seen just once. The chain combines TRBV6-5 with TRBJ2-5; D gene ambiguous. CDR3 length: 12 residues. V shed 6 bases and J shed 4 bases, with 9 bases lying between them. CDR1 and CDR2 from the germline V gene are MNHEY and SVGAGI. The CDR3 reads CASRPYGETQYF. CDR3 DNA sequence: TGTGCCAGCAGGCCGTACGGAGAGACCCAGTACTTC.

V and J are TRBV27 and TRBJ2-7, with TRBD2 as a possible D gene (6 bases). This CDR3 comprises 14 residues. Germline CDR1 and CDR2: MNHEY and SMNVEV (reference sequence). V lost 5 bases to trimming and J lost 0 bases, with 11 bases between them. The DNA for the CDR3 is TGTGCCAGCAGTCCGGGACTTCACTCCTACGAGCAGTACTTC. This encodes CASSPGLHSYEQYF.

The chain uses TRBV6-5 and TRBJ1-2; perhaps TRBD1 as D (5 bases). CDR3 length: 12 amino acids. Looked up from germline, CDR1 is MNHEY and CDR2 is SVGAGI. With 4 bases removed from V and 2 bases from J, the gap between germline ends came to 5 bases. The CDR3 spells CASSSGNYGYTF. Here the CDR3 DNA reads TGTGCCAGCAGTTCAGGGAACTATGGCTACACCTTC.

The chain is built from TRBV18 and TRBJ1-6; D perhaps matches TRBD1 (6 bases). This CDR3 is built from 14 residues. Looked up from germline, CDR1 is KGHSH and CDR2 is LQKENI. Between the trimmed V and J ends, which lost 3 bases and 7 bases, there was a span of 10 bases. The CDR3 region is CASSPGQGNSPLHF. Written as DNA, the CDR3 is TGTGCCAGCTCACCGGGGCAGGGGAATTCACCCCTCCACTTT.

The chain employs TRBV19 and TRBJ1-5, with unresolved D. Germline CDR1 and CDR2: LNHDA and SQIVND (reference sequence). There are 13 residues in the CDR3. V was clipped by 0 bases and J by 12 bases, with 12 bases between them. The CDR3 spells CASSIDGPRVQHF. The CDR3 DNA follows: TGTGCCAGTAGTATAGATGGCCCCCGGGTCCAGCATTTT.

The chain carries TRBV9 and TRBJ2-7, with TRBD2 identical over 7 bases. From germline, CDR1 is SGDLS and CDR2 YYNGEE. The CDR3 contains 15 residues. With V trimmed by 0 bases and J by 0 bases, 3 bases remained unmatched. The CDR3 is CASSVGGLDSYEQYF. The DNA for the CDR3 is TGTGCCAGCAGCGTAGGTGGACTAGACTCCTACGAGCAGTACTTC.

For the CDR3, the DNA is TGCGCCAGCAGCTTGGCCGGTCTGTACGAGCAGTACTTC. Its protein is CASSLAGLYEQYF. The chain carries TRBV5-1 and TRBJ2-7; D is ambiguous. The CDR3 consists of 13 residues. Per the germline V gene, CDR1 is SGHRS and CDR2 is YFSETQ. Trimming took 0 bases from V and 4 from J, leaving 8 bases between them. The full variable domain, in which reference TRBV5-1 and TRBJ2-7 provide the parts outside the CDR3, is KAGVTQTPRYLIKTRGQQVTLSCSPISGHRSVSWYQQTPGQGLQFLFEYFSETQRNKGNFPGRFSGRQFSNSRSEMNVSTLELGDSALYLCASSLAGLYEQYFGPGTRLTVT.

This clone came up once. This chain's CDR3 is CASSFPGQGRIHEQYF. In DNA, the CDR3 is TGTGCCAGCAGCTTTCCTGGACAGGGTAGGATCCACGAGCAGTACTTC. The chain links TRBV7-2 to TRBJ2-7; 8 nucleotides agree with TRBD1. This CDR3 is 16 amino acids long. Germline lookup yields CDR1 SGHTA and CDR2 FQGNSA. V gave up 3 bases and J gave up 5 bases; unmatched junction bases: 12.

This chain links TRBV24-1 with TRBJ2-2; the D gene is possibly TRBD1 (6 bases). Germline V lookup: CDR1 KGHDR, CDR2 SFDVKD. With 7 bases removed from V and 0 bases from J, the gap between germline ends came to 11 bases. The CDR3 contains 15 residues. CDR3 bases: TGTGCCACCAGCCAGGACAGCCCGAACACCGGGGAGCTGTTTTTT. Translating gives CATSQDSPNTGELFF.

There are a few counts of this clone. The chain employs TRBV5-5 and TRBJ1-6, with D tentatively TRBD1 (6 bases). Germline CDR1 reads SGHKS; CDR2 reads YYEKEE (reference sequence). Trimming took 4 bases from V and 8 from J, leaving 13 bases between them. This CDR3 spans 14 amino acids. The CDR3 spells CASSPDSRYSPLHF. The DNA of the CDR3 is TGTGCCAGCAGCCCGGACAGTAGGTATTCACCCCTCCACTTT.

The rearrangement uses TRBV23-1 and TRBJ2-1; 13 positions match TRBD2. TRBV23-1 belongs to the ORF category, with a function that is uncertain. V gave up 4 bases and J gave up 5 bases; unmatched junction bases: 17. The CDR3 spans 20 residues. DNA for the CDR3: TGCGCCAGCAGTCCCCGGACTAGCGGGAGTTATCCGGTCGGGGACAATGAGCAGTTCTTC. Translated: CASSPRTSGSYPVGDNEQFF.

The CDR3 nucleotides read TGTGCCAGCAGCTTAGGGAGCGGGGGAGAAAATGAGCAGTTCTTC. Translating gives CASSLGSGGENEQFF. This chain connects TRBV7-3 to TRBJ2-1, with 8 bases that match TRBD2. Germline assignment: CDR1 SGHTA and CDR2 FQGTGA. This CDR3 region has 15 residues. V lost 2 bases and J lost 7; bases outside the gene matches: 7.

The chain joins TRBV19 to TRBJ2-3; D is unresolved. Germline V gene data show CDR1 as LNHDA and CDR2 as SQIVND (reference sequence). The CDR3 is 14 residues long. V lost 3 bases, J lost 6 bases, and 13 bases lay in between. The CDR3 loop reads CASSMMAGKDTQYF. The CDR3 region has the DNA TGTGCCAGTAGTATGATGGCAGGAAAGGATACGCAGTATTTT.

The chain has TRBV20-1 and TRBJ2-5; no definite D call. Trimming shortened V by 5 bases and J by 0 bases, and 4 bases separated the two germline ends. Germline loops: CDR1 DFQATT, CDR2 SNEGSKA (reference sequence). The CDR3 contains 11 residues. This CDR3 reads CSAVDQETQYF. CDR3 DNA: TGCAGTGCTGTCGACCAAGAGACCCAGTACTTC.

J is TRBJ1-4 and V is TRBV4-2, with D perhaps TRBD1 (5 bases). The CDR3 loop spans 15 amino acids. Trimming took off 1 base at V and 4 bases at J, with 10 bases between the two ends. Germline CDR1 is LGHNA and CDR2 is YNFKEQ. CDR3 sequence (DNA): TGTGCCAGCAGCCAAGTCCGACAGAGTAATGAAAAACTGTTTTTT. Translated: CASSQVRQSNEKLFF.